The clone carrying this T cell receptor beta chain came up many times. Its specificity is unknown. Trimming took off 2 bases at V and 0 bases at J, with 13 bases between the two ends. The CDR3 has 17 residues. Germline V gives CDR1 SGHTA, CDR2 FQGNSA. This specimen comes from a study of T cell repertoires in cytomegalovirus infection. Study at large: As its CMV epitopes, the study selected recently identified HLA-C-restricted and well-studied HLA-B-restricted targets.

TCRdb processed the reads anew with MiXCR; each CDR3 protein has one entry. The sample consists of about 770,000 distinct CDR3 sequences, roughly 28% of them appearing once. This specimen consisted of cultured CD8+ T cells from PBMCs, obtained from culture after CMV antigen stimulation. The source is a human donor in good health (CMV status not recorded). Some clones in this sample may be carry-over from other donors' samples. The gene calls are TRBV7-2 and TRBJ1-4, with unresolved D. CDR3 sequence (DNA): TGTGCCAGCAGCTTAAGGACTACCCGTGCAACTAATGAAAAACTGTTTTTT. Translated, it gives CASSLRTTRATNEKLFF.